Described below is a single T cell receptor beta chain sequence and its context. This sample was included in a study of blood T cell repertoires in COVID-19. The method was immunoSEQ multiplex PCR; TCRdb's version includes in-frame clones alone and lacks a portion of them. Counted here are 100,000 to 120,000 clones, around 80% occurring once; the ten biggest clones make up 3.8%. This CDR3 has 12 residues. Germline CDR1 and CDR2: SQVTM and ANQGSEA. Trimming took 4 bases from V and 4 from J, leaving 8 bases between them. The receptor comes from a woman of 80 years or more with acute or convalescent COVID-19. The J gene is TRBJ2-1, the V gene TRBV29-1; D ambiguous. Sample: peripheral blood. The CDR3 loop is CSVVPGYNEQFF. In nucleotides, the CDR3 is TGCAGCGTTGTCCCCGGGTACAATGAGCAGTTCTTC.